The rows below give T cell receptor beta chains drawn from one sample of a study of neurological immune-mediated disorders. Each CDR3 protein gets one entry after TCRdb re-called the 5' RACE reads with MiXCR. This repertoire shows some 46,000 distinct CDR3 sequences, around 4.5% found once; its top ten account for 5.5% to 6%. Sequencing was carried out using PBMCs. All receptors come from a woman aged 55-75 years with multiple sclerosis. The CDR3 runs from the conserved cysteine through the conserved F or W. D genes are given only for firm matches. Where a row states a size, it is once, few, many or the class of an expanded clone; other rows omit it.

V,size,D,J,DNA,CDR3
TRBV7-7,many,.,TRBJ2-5,TGTGCCAGCAGCTTAGGAGGGTCTTACCAAGAGACCCAGTACTTC,CASSLGGSYQETQYF
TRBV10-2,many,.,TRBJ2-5,TGCGCCAGCACCCAGGGCGGGGCAGCCCAGTACTTC,CASTQGGAAQYF
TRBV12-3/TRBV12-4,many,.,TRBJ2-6,TGTGCCAGCAGGACTTCTGGGGCCAACGTCCTGACTTTC,CASRTSGANVLTF
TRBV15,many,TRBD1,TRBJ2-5,TGTGCCACCAGCAGAGATCTAGGACAGGAAGAGACCCAGTACTTC,CATSRDLGQEETQYF
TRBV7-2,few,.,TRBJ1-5,TGTGCCAGCAGCCATAGCAATCAGCCCCAGCATTTT,CASSHSNQPQHF
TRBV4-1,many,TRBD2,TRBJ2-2,TGCGCCAGCAGCCAAGATGCGGGAGCCGGGGAGCTGTTTTTT,CASSQDAGAGELFF
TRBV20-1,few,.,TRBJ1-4,TGCAGTGCTAGAGATCGGGCAGGACTTAATGAAAAACTGTTTTTT,CSARDRAGLNEKLFF
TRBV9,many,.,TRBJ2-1,TGTGCCAGCAGCGTAACAGGTTCCTACAATGAGCAGTTCTTC,CASSVTGSYNEQFF
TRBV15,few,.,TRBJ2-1,TGTGCCACCAGCAGAGATCTGGGGCAGGGGCAGTTCTTC,CATSRDLGQGQFF
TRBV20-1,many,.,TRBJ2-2,TGCAGTGCTAGAGGACCACGCGCCACCGGGGAGCTGTTTTTT,CSARGPRATGELFF
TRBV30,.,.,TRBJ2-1,TGTGCCTTCCAGGAGTACAATGAGCAGTTCTTC,CAFQEYNEQFF
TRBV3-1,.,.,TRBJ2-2,TGTGCCAGCAGCCCGCGGCGGTCTTGGGAGCTGTTTTTT,CASSPRRSWELFF
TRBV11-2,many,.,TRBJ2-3,TGTGCCAGCAGCTTAGATTCGGATACGCAGTATTTT,CASSLDSDTQYF
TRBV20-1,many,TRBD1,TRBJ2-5,TGCAGTGCGCGGACAGGACCACAAGAGACCCAGTACTTC,CSARTGPQETQYF
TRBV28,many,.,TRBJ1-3,TGTGCCAGCAGTTTACAGGGCGGAAACACCATATATTTT,CASSLQGGNTIYF
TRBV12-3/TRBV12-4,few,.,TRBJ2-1,TGTGCCAGCAGTTTACGGGAATCCTACAATGAGCAGTTCTTC,CASSLRESYNEQFF
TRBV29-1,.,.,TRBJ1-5,TGCAGCGTTGCCAGGGATAGCAATCAGCCCCAGAATTTT,CSVARDSNQPQNF
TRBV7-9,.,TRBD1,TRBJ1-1,TGTGCCAGCAGCTTAGATAATTGGGACAGAATGGGCACTGAAGCTTTCTTT,CASSLDNWDRMGTEAFF
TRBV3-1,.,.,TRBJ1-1,TGTGCCAGCAGCCAGCGGGGTACCGAAGCTTTCTTT,CASSQRGTEAFF
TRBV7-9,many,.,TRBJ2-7,TGTGCCAGCAGCCCGCCCTGGGGGAACTCCTACGAGCAGTACTTC,CASSPPWGNSYEQYF
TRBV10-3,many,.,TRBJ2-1,TGTGCCATCAGTGGAGGGACATACAATGAGCAGTTCTTC,CAISGGTYNEQFF
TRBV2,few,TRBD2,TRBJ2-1,TGTGCCACCCGGACTAGCGGGGGGATTGAGCAGTTCTTC,CATRTSGGIEQFF
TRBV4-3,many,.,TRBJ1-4,TGCGCCAGCAGCCCGAAAAGGGGACGAGTTAATGAAAAACTGTTTTTT,CASSPKRGRVNEKLFF
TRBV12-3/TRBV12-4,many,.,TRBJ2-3,TGTGCCAGCAGTTTGGGAATAGACAGCACAGATACGCAGTATTTT,CASSLGIDSTDTQYF
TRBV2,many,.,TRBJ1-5,TGTGCCAGTACCCGGGACGGCGCTAGCAATCAGCCCCAGCATTTT,CASTRDGASNQPQHF
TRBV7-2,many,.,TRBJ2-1,TGTGCCAGCAGCGGAGAGTACTACAACAATGAGCAGTTCTTC,CASSGEYYNNEQFF
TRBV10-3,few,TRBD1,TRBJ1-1,TGTGCCATCACCGGACAGGGGGCGGGTAGAGCTTTCTTT,CAITGQGAGRAFF
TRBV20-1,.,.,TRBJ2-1,TGCAGTGCTAGATTCTTCCAGGGGCAGGGCCTACATGCGAAGCAGTTCTTC,CSARFFQGQGLHAKQFF